This T cell receptor (beta chain) is drawn from a study of beta chain features in type 1 diabetes. Overall study results and limits: More deletions and fewer insertions at VDJ junctions were found in patients with type 1 diabetes.

The authors sorted CD4+ naive, central memory, regulatory and stem cell-like memory cells via CD45RO/CCR7/CD25/CD127/CD95/CD27. This clone was recorded many times. Its antigen is not known. The CDR3 consists of 17 residues. V was pared by 10 bases and J by 2 bases, with 17 bases of the junction left unmatched. The germline V gene encodes CDR1 SGHTA and CDR2 FQGNSA. The study reverse transcribed the entire isolated RNA, so it sequenced expressed TCRB transcripts. The table came from immunoSEQ multiplex PCR; TCRdb's copy has only in-frame clones and leaves some out. Of 250,000 to 300,000 clones in the sample, 8% were seen once.

This chain joins TRBV7-2 and TRBJ2-3; TRBD2 matches at 8 bases. This TCR derives from a woman between 18 and 29 years old in good health. Sequencing was carried out using central memory CD4+ T cells from blood. The CDR3 bases are TGTGCCACCATGTCAGAACTAGCGGCCGTAAACACAGATACGCAGTATTTT. As protein: CATMSELAAVNTDTQYF.